The 16 T cell receptor beta chains presented below share a single source sample, sequenced in a study of molecular identifiers for immune sequencing clone quantification. TCRdb re-called the PCR reads through MiXCR, storing one row per CDR3 protein. This sample has some 580,000 distinct CDR3 sequences; about 25% occur once, and the top ten carry about 0.78%. Sequenced: naive CD8+ T cells from blood, with Jurkat cell RNA spiked in. Subset of the sample: FACS-sorted CD8+CD4-CCR7+CD45RA+ naive T cells. These receptors originate from a human donor in good health. Some libraries in this study had Jurkat cell RNA spiked in.

This clonotype has just a few counts. Since a much larger clone is just one base distant, this may be a read error. In nucleotides, the CDR3 is TGTGCCAGCAGGCCGATCACCGGGGAGCTGTTTTTT. Protein product: CASRPITGELFF. This chain uses TRBV6-5 with TRBJ2-2; D gene unclear. The CDR3 runs 12 residues. CDR1 and CDR2 (germline): MNHEY, SVGAGI. Trimming pared 6 bases from V and 4 bases from J, leaving 6 bases between.

The rearrangement uses TRBV11-2 and TRBJ2-2, with D possibly being TRBD2 (5 bases). The CDR3 covers 17 residues. Germline values: CDR1 SGHAT, CDR2 FQNNGV. V shed 1 base and J shed 5 bases, with 17 bases lying between them. CDR3 in amino acids: CASSLVFSAPQTGELFF. CDR3 nucleotides: TGTGCCAGCAGCTTAGTGTTTAGCGCACCGCAAACCGGGGAGCTGTTTTTT.

The J gene is TRBJ1-2, the V gene TRBV2; possibly TRBD1 for D (5 bases). Trimming stripped 7 bases from V and 0 bases from J, with 9 bases between. The CDR3 extends over 13 amino acids. CDR1 and CDR2 from the germline V gene are SNHLY and FYNNEI. Here the CDR3 reads CASTGHPNYGYTF. CDR3 nucleotide sequence: TGTGCCAGCACTGGACATCCTAACTATGGCTACACCTTC.

The chain joins TRBV7-9 to TRBJ1-1; D might be TRBD1 (6 bases). The CDR3 has 13 amino acids. V was cut by 7 bases and J by 6 bases, with 15 bases left in between. The germline CDR1 and CDR2 sequences are SEHNR and FQNEAQ (reference sequence). CDR3 sequence: CASIRRDTAEAFF. The CDR3 bases are TGTGCCAGCATCCGGCGGGACACCGCTGAAGCTTTCTTT.

Comments on this clonotype: Since no conserved phenylalanine or tryptophan closes the CDR3, a read error is the likely cause. Because the CDR3's place on the DNA is in doubt, the DNA is left out and the CDR3 is given as listed by TCRdb. The chain uses TRBV4-1 and TRBJ2-7; the D segment call TRBD1 is taken from the table without a DNA check. 15 amino acids form the CDR3, both terminal residues included. The germline V gene has CDR1 MGHRA and CDR2 YSYEKL. The CDR3 loop is CASSQEARQGAQVFL.

This clonotype occurred a few times. The junction differs from germline at one of its ends, possibly a read error. The CDR3 protein is CAGSPMPGTDTQYF. The CDR3 coding sequence is TGTGCCGGCAGTCCGATGCCAGGCACAGATACGCAGTATTTT. The genes are TRBV12-3 or TRBV12-4 and TRBJ2-3; the D is unclear. The CDR3 length is 14 residues.

The CDR3 sequence: CASSQSRDNEQFF. The CDR3 nucleotides are TGTGCCAGCAGCCAGTCACGGGACAATGAGCAGTTCTTC. The rearrangement links TRBV3-1 to TRBJ2-1; no firm D call. CDR3 length: 13 amino acids. Germline CDR1 reads LGHDT; CDR2 reads YNNKEL (reference sequence). V was shortened by 3 bases and J by 5 bases, with 8 bases between the two germline ends.

At least ten counts were recorded for this clonotype. V is TRBV7-9 and J is TRBJ2-5; D unclear. The CDR3 loop spans 16 amino acids. The ends were cut back, 4 bases at V and 3 bases at J, with 18 bases in the middle. CDR1 is SEHNR and CDR2 is FQNEAQ in the germline V gene (reference sequence). The CDR3 DNA sequence: TGTGCCAGCAGCTCTGCACGGCCCTCCCCGAAAGAGACCCAGTACTTC. This translates into CASSSARPSPKETQYF.

At least ten counts were recorded for this clonotype. The CDR3 spells CASSESPPGPITDTQYF. The CDR3 coding sequence is TGTGCCAGCAGTGAAAGTCCGCCGGGACCGATCACAGATACGCAGTATTTT. The J gene is TRBJ2-3, the V gene TRBV2; D may match TRBD1 or TRBD2 (5 bases each). The CDR3 extends over 17 amino acids. Trimming stripped 2 bases from V and 2 bases from J, with 17 bases between. CDR1 is SNHLY, CDR2 FYNNEI, per germline.

The V call is TRBV7-8, the J call TRBJ2-1; possible D gene TRBD2, 7 bases. The germline CDR1 and CDR2 sequences are SGHVS and FQNEAQ. The CDR3 length is 12 residues. Deletions cut 6 bases from V and 8 bases from J, with 11 bases between. CDR3 sequence: CASRLGGDEQFF. In DNA form, the CDR3 reads TGTGCCAGCAGACTAGGGGGGGATGAGCAGTTCTTC.

The chain employs TRBV10-3 and TRBJ2-5; D possibly matches TRBD1 or TRBD2 (6 bases each). Trimming cost V 6 bases and J 2 bases, with 13 bases left between them. CDR1 and CDR2 (germline): ENHRY, SYGVKD. CDR3 size: 14 residues. CDR3 nucleotides: TGTGCCATCAGCCTAGGGGGGAATCAAGAGACCCAGTACTTC. Protein product: CAISLGGNQETQYF.

Ten or more counts support this clonotype. The chain joins TRBV30 to TRBJ2-5, with 7 bases that match TRBD1. From germline, CDR1 is GTSNPN and CDR2 SVGIG (reference sequence). The CDR3 has 13 amino acids. J lost 5 bases, V lost 5 bases, and 8 bases had no gene match. The CDR3 sequence: CAWATGSQETQYF. CDR3 nucleotide sequence: TGTGCCTGGGCGACAGGGAGTCAGGAGACCCAGTACTTC.

This clonotype was recorded at least ten times. The chain is built from TRBV4-3 and TRBJ2-3; 9 bases fit TRBD2. Trimming cost V 0 bases and J 0 bases; bases outside gene matches: 4. Germline V lookup: CDR1 LGHNA, CDR2 YSLEER. This CDR3 has 17 residues. Here the CDR3 DNA reads TGCGCCAGCAGCCAAGATTCTAGCGGGACTAGCACAGATACGCAGTATTTT. Encoded protein: CASSQDSSGTSTDTQYF.

The sample holds many counts of this clonotype. V gene TRBV9 combines with J gene TRBJ2-3; a possible D gene is TRBD1 (5 bases). The V gene lost 0 bases and the J gene lost 3 bases, with 14 bases spanning the gap. Per the germline V gene, CDR1 is SGDLS and CDR2 is YYNGEE. This CDR3 spans 16 amino acids. The CDR3 DNA follows: TGTGCCAGCAGCGTAGCTTGGTGGCAGGGAACAGATACGCAGTATTTT. Translating gives CASSVAWWQGTDTQYF. The variable domain in full, with the rest retrieved from reference TRBV9 and TRBJ2-3, is DSGVTQTPKHLITATGQRVTLRCSPRSGDLSVYWYQQSLDQGLQFLIQYYNGEERAKGNILERFSAQQFPDLHSELNLSSLELGDSALYFCASSVAWWQGTDTQYFGPGTRLTVL.

This clonotype was seen many times. One end of the junction does not line up with germline, which may come from a read error. This chain links TRBV7-9 with TRBJ2-7, with D possibly being TRBD1 (6 bases). This CDR3 region has 13 residues. From germline, CDR1 is SEHNR and CDR2 FQNEAQ (reference sequence). This CDR3 reads CASSLQGSGEQYF. Here the CDR3 DNA reads TGCGCCAGCAGCTTACAGGGTTCAGGCGAGCAGTACTTC.

This clonotype was observed at least ten times. DNA for the CDR3: TGCGCCAGCAGCCAAGAGACCCAGGGTAGAGAGACCCAGTACTTC. Residues: CASSQETQGRETQYF. The V call is TRBV4-1, the J call TRBJ2-5; D may be TRBD1 (5 bases). This CDR3 is 15 amino acids long. The V gene's germline CDR1 is MGHRA and CDR2 YSYEKL. V was trimmed by 0 bases and J by 4 bases, leaving 12 bases between them.